This T cell receptor (beta chain) was sequenced for a study of early T cells in non-severe SARS-CoV-2 infection. Study overall: Sequencing was performed on bulk RNA from unsorted whole blood, leaving chains unpaired.

TCRdb re-derived calls from the 5' RACE reads in MiXCR, one entry per CDR3 protein. The sample shows tens of thousands of distinct CDR3 sequences, approximately 12% of them seen only once. Overall study results and limits: There was a bias toward anti-spike CD8 responses in VDJdb matching, which missed private and CD4 specificities.

Trimming removed 9 bases from V and 5 bases from J, with 15 bases in between. CDR1 SGHNT and CDR2 YYREEE come from the germline V gene (reference sequence). There are 13 residues in the CDR3. In its sample, this clonotype was seen many times. The antigen remains undetermined. The specimen was whole blood. The rearrangement joins TRBV5-4 to TRBJ2-1; D is undetermined. The receptor was isolated from an adult who was a healthcare worker with PCR-confirmed SARS-CoV-2 infection or an uninfected control (not recorded which). Here the CDR3 reads CATSSRANNEQFF. DNA of the CDR3: TGTGCCACCTCTAGTAGGGCAAACAATGAGCAGTTCTTC.